This T cell receptor (beta chain) was obtained from a study of T cell clones after liver transplantation. Study-level background: Immunosuppression withdrawal was tried within 2 years after liver transplantation in this trial. Third-party-reactive TCRbeta sequences from pre-transplant mixed lymphocyte reactions served as antigen-independent comparators. Without induction therapy, subjects received standard immunosuppression until 12-24 months post-transplant.

Trimming removed 5 bases at V and 6 bases at J, with 13 bases between. This CDR3 contains 14 residues. Germline V CDR1 and CDR2: MDHEN, SYDVKM. In the case of this clone: Antigen specificity is unknown.

General study points: These preliminary findings come from unstandardized post-transplant sampling times.

Libraries were prepared by immunoSEQ multiplex PCR; TCRdb keeps only in-frame clonotypes and omits some of them. In the table there are around 110,000 clones, over 75% of which are singletons. The receptor's source is a human patient who received a liver transplant. Some T cells may be graft donor cells. The V gene is TRBV28, the J gene TRBJ1-4; no clear D gene. This specimen was CD4+ T cells from blood, taken 12 months after liver transplant. CDR3 sequence: CASSVLRTDEKLFF. CDR3 in DNA: TGTGCCAGCAGTGTACTACGGACGGATGAAAAACTGTTTTTT.